These T cell receptor beta chains were read from a single sample in a study of blood T cell repertoires in COVID-19. Produced via immunoSEQ multiplex PCR; TCRdb's table is partial and in-frame only. The top ten clones hold around 1.2% of a sample with 150,000 or so clones, about 85% of them seen once. The material sequenced was peripheral blood. The source is a man aged 55 to 70 who had recovered from COVID-19. The CDR3 runs from the conserved cysteine through the conserved F or W. Each record gives: J gene, D gene, V gene, CDR3 protein. D genes are given only for firm matches.

TRBJ2-3	-	TRBV7-9	CASTETANTDTQYF
TRBJ2-3	TRBD1	TRBV7-3	CASSLIGGQSVTDTQYF
TRBJ1-3	TRBD1	TRBV7-2	CASSLRQGPGNTIYF
TRBJ2-7	TRBD2	TRBV14	CASSRLAGGPQEQYF
TRBJ1-3	-	TRBV7-2	CASSLYVPVVGVSGNTIYF
TRBJ2-1	TRBD2	TRBV24-1	CATSPPPGGGYNEQFF
TRBJ2-5	TRBD2	TRBV19	CASSPGLAGDQETQYF
TRBJ2-2	-	TRBV7-2	CASSLYRNTGELFF
TRBJ2-7	TRBD2	TRBV3-1/TRBV3-2	CASSPSGGGEQYF
TRBJ2-7	-	TRBV6-5	CASSYRDKAYEQYF
TRBJ2-6	-	TRBV5-4	CASSFRTVSSGANVLTF
TRBJ2-7	TRBD2	TRBV20-1	CSASRTSNVYEQYF
TRBJ2-7	TRBD1	TRBV7-3	CASSLSGTGGSYEQYF
TRBJ2-5	-	TRBV6-5	CASTAGTQYF
TRBJ2-3	-	TRBV19	CASRAQSYTDTQYF
TRBJ2-2	-	TRBV29-1	CSVIQGGTGELFF
TRBJ1-5	TRBD1	TRBV3-1/TRBV3-2	CASSSGTALYSNQPQHF
TRBJ1-2	-	TRBV6-1	CASSENRVDYTF
TRBJ2-7	-	TRBV5-1	CASSSTSEQYF
TRBJ2-5	TRBD1	TRBV7-3	CASSPGGQGLGETQYF
TRBJ2-3	TRBD2	TRBV13	CASSLGLAGGRDTQYF
TRBJ1-2	-	TRBV7-2	CASPHTNYGYTF
TRBJ1-1	-	TRBV3-1/TRBV3-2	CASSQPQGHTEAFF
TRBJ1-1	-	TRBV19	CASSPGLMNTEAFF
TRBJ1-3	-	TRBV28	CASRTTGTGNTIYF
TRBJ1-4	-	TRBV19	CASSPRQLNEKLFF
TRBJ1-1	TRBD1	TRBV7-2	CASSLVTGGVGAFF
TRBJ1-3	-	TRBV19	CASSIRQGARNTIYF